This T cell receptor beta chain emerged from a study of beta chain features in type 1 diabetes. Every bit of the isolated RNA underwent reverse transcription, so sequencing read expressed TCRB transcripts. The data were produced by immunoSEQ multiplex PCR, yet TCRdb's version contains in-frame clones alone and is incomplete. Among around 250,000 clones listed, around 26% were seen once. Specimen: central memory CD4+ T cells from blood. The sequence derives from a man aged 25-45 years in good health.

In nucleotides, the CDR3 is TGTGCCAGCAGTTACCGACAGAGCTCCTACAATGAGCAGTTCTTC. Residues: CASSYRQSSYNEQFF. The rearrangement uses TRBV6-5 and TRBJ2-1, with a weak D call TRBD1 (5 bases). CDR1 is MNHEY and CDR2 is SVGAGI in the germline V gene. This CDR3 region has 15 residues. Trimming stripped 2 bases from V and 0 bases from J, with 8 bases between.